This is a list of T cell receptor beta chains from one sample in a study of blood T cell repertoires in COVID-19. The assay was immunoSEQ multiplex PCR, and TCRdb's table has in-frame clones only and misses some. The sample holds under 350,000 clones, more than 85% seen once. Sequencing input: peripheral blood. These receptors originate from a man younger than 35 with active or convalescent COVID-19. Both conserved end residues are part of each CDR3. D genes are given only for firm matches. Only some rows state a clone size, as once, few, many or a class for expanded clones.

clone_size	v_call	d_call	j_call	cdr3_aa	cdr3_nt
NA	TRBV5-1	NA	TRBJ2-3	CASSWSGEAQYF	TGCGCCAGCAGCTGGTCGGGGGAAGCACAGTATTTT
NA	TRBV7-9	NA	TRBJ2-5	CASSLSLVEETQYF	TGTGCCAGCAGCTTAAGCCTAGTCGAAGAGACCCAGTACTTC
NA	TRBV5-1	TRBD1	TRBJ2-7	CASSLTGGVNEQYF	TGCGCCAGCAGCTTGACAGGGGGTGTCAACGAGCAGTACTTC
NA	TRBV13	TRBD1	TRBJ1-3	CASSLMGWQGQISGNTIYF	TGTGCCAGCAGCTTAATGGGTTGGCAGGGACAGATTTCTGGAAACACCATATATTTT
NA	TRBV9	NA	TRBJ1-6	CASSVAQDSPLHF	TGTGCCAGCAGCGTAGCGCAGGATTCACCCCTCCACTTT
NA	TRBV2	NA	TRBJ2-5	CASSDQRRETQYF	TGTGCCAGCAGTGACCAGCGTCGAGAGACCCAGTACTTC
NA	TRBV27	TRBD2	TRBJ2-7	CASSLTSGPYEQYF	TGTGCCAGCAGTTTAACTAGCGGTCCCTACGAGCAGTACTTC
few	TRBV28	NA	TRBJ1-1	CASSLLAGMMATEAFF	TGTGCCAGCAGTTTATTAGCAGGGATGATGGCCACTGAAGCTTTCTTT
NA	TRBV7-9	TRBD1	TRBJ2-7	CASSHPGQGAEQYF	TGTGCCAGCAGCCATCCGGGACAGGGTGCCGAGCAGTACTTC
once	TRBV7-6	NA	TRBJ1-1	CASSAGGARTEAFF	TGTGCCAGCAGCGCCGGGGGGGCGCGAACTGAAGCTTTCTTT
NA	TRBV6-6	TRBD1	TRBJ1-3	CASSPKQGPGKSSGNTIYF	TGTGCCAGCAGTCCTAAACAGGGGCCTGGTAAAAGCTCTGGAAACACCATATATTTT
NA	TRBV28	TRBD2	TRBJ2-6	CASRREGLSANVLTF	TGTGCCAGCAGACGGGAGGGTTTGAGCGCCAACGTCCTGACTTTC
NA	TRBV3-1/TRBV3-2	TRBD2	TRBJ2-1	CASSQEGSGGRVF	TGTGCCAGCAGCCAAGAAGGTAGCGGGGGGCGGGTCTTC
NA	TRBV7-6	TRBD2	TRBJ2-5	CASSRTSGQETQYF	TGTGCCAGCAGCCGAACTAGCGGCCAAGAGACCCAGTACTTC
NA	TRBV28	TRBD1	TRBJ1-6	CASGETGALLHF	TGTGCCAGCGGAGAAACAGGGGCACTCCTCCACTTT
NA	TRBV5-6	TRBD1	TRBJ2-7	CASSWTGGSYEQYF	TGTGCCAGCAGCTGGACAGGGGGCTCCTACGAGCAGTACTTC
NA	TRBV19	TRBD1	TRBJ1-5	CASMRDRGWDQPQHF	TGTGCCAGCATGAGAGACAGGGGATGGGATCAGCCCCAGCATTTT
NA	TRBV28	NA	TRBJ1-5	CASSSGQQPQHF	TGTGCCAGCAGTTCCGGACAACAGCCCCAGCATTTT
NA	TRBV28	NA	TRBJ1-4	CASSSQIRSTNEKLFF	TGTGCCAGCAGTTCCCAAATCAGATCAACTAATGAAAAACTGTTTTTT
NA	TRBV12-5	NA	TRBJ2-1	CASTSPGLSVNEQFF	TGTGCTAGTACATCACCGGGACTCTCCGTGAATGAGCAGTTCTTC
NA	TRBV6-5	NA	TRBJ1-1	CAATQFVRTEAFF	TGTGCCGCCACCCAGTTTGTGAGGACTGAAGCTTTCTTT
NA	TRBV4-2	NA	TRBJ1-4	CASSVNSEKLFF	TGTGCCAGCAGCGTCAACAGTGAAAAACTGTTTTTT
NA	TRBV6-6	TRBD2	TRBJ2-7	CASSPSGRAFEQYF	TGTGCCAGCAGTCCGAGCGGGAGGGCCTTCGAGCAGTACTTC
few	TRBV6-5	NA	TRBJ2-6	CASSLSAGANVLTF	TGTGCCAGCAGTTTGTCGGCTGGGGCCAACGTCCTGACTTTC
NA	TRBV10-3	NA	TRBJ1-5	CAISAGNQPQHF	TGTGCCATCAGTGCGGGTAATCAGCCCCAGCATTTT
NA	TRBV9	TRBD2	TRBJ2-1	CASSVEGLVTNEQFF	TGTGCCAGCAGCGTAGAGGGACTAGTCACCAATGAGCAGTTCTTC
NA	TRBV7-6	NA	TRBJ2-7	CASSLERESEQYF	TGTGCCAGCAGCTTAGAAAGGGAGAGCGAGCAGTACTTC
NA	TRBV7-9	TRBD2	TRBJ2-3	CASSAGRGSPTDTQYF	TGTGCCAGCAGCGCCGGGAGGGGGAGCCCCACAGATACGCAGTATTTT
NA	TRBV6-5	NA	TRBJ1-3	CASSRTGNTIYF	TGTGCCAGCAGTAGGACAGGAAACACCATATATTTT
NA	TRBV6-5	NA	TRBJ1-2	CASSNPGTLGEGYTF	TGTGCCAGCAGTAACCCCGGGACTCTCGGGGAGGGCTACACCTTC
NA	TRBV21-1	NA	TRBJ2-7	CASSGQLAGGPPEQYF	TGTGCCAGCAGCGGTCAGCTAGCGGGAGGCCCACCCGAGCAGTACTTC
NA	TRBV7-2	TRBD2	TRBJ2-5	CASSAPGLQETQYF	TGTGCCAGCAGCGCTCCGGGACTACAAGAGACCCAGTACTTC
NA	TRBV7-9	NA	TRBJ1-4	CASSPRGEKLFF	TGTGCCAGCAGCCCCAGGGGTGAAAAACTGTTTTTT
NA	TRBV4-1	NA	TRBJ2-3	CASSLPRDTQYF	TGCGCCAGCAGCCTCCCCAGAGATACGCAGTATTTT
NA	TRBV5-1	TRBD2	TRBJ2-3	CASSFSGGITDTQYF	TGCGCCAGCAGCTTTTCGGGGGGGATCACAGATACGCAGTATTTT
few	TRBV2	TRBD1	TRBJ1-6	CASSYDPTGTYHF	TGTGCCAGCTCGTATGACCCGACAGGGACGTACCACTTT
NA	TRBV6-5	NA	TRBJ2-7	CASTPGSDNYEQYF	TGTGCCAGCACCCCTGGGAGCGATAACTACGAGCAGTACTTC
once	TRBV9	TRBD2	TRBJ2-3	CASRTSGTDTQYF	TGTGCCAGCAGGACTAGCGGCACAGATACGCAGTATTTT
NA	TRBV7-8	NA	TRBJ2-7	CAVTGDSYEQYF	TGTGCCGTAACGGGAGATTCCTACGAGCAGTACTTC
NA	TRBV6-6	TRBD1	TRBJ1-2	CASSLFDRDNYGYTF	TGTGCCAGCAGTTTATTTGACAGGGACAACTATGGCTACACCTTC
NA	TRBV19	NA	TRBJ2-5	CASSRQQENQETQYF	TGTGCCAGTAGTAGGCAACAGGAAAACCAAGAGACCCAGTACTTC
NA	TRBV6-1	NA	TRBJ2-2	CASSEGGLSGGELFF	TGTGCCAGCAGTGAAGGGGGCCTGAGTGGCGGGGAGCTGTTTTTT
NA	TRBV27	TRBD2	TRBJ2-7	CASSLGTSVAYEQYF	TGTGCCAGCAGTTTAGGCACTAGCGTTGCCTACGAGCAGTACTTC
NA	TRBV11-2	TRBD1	TRBJ2-1	CASNVAGGGEQFF	TGTGCCAGCAATGTCGCAGGGGGTGGTGAGCAGTTCTTC
NA	TRBV7-9	NA	TRBJ1-4	CASSLKQGVNEKLFF	TGTGCCAGCAGCTTAAAACAGGGAGTTAATGAAAAACTGTTTTTT